This paragraph reports one T cell receptor (beta chain). Profiling relied on immunoSEQ multiplex PCR, and the TCRdb table lists in-frame clones only, not all of them. The repertoire holds 350,000 to 450,000 clones, with roughly 80% as singletons. Germline values: CDR1 LGHNA, CDR2 YNFKEQ. The CDR3 covers 17 residues. Germline trimming cut 1 base from V and 3 bases from J; bases unmatched to any gene: 7. This record belongs to a study of blood T cell repertoires in COVID-19. In terms of age and location, participants ranged from roughly 18 to 100 years and lived in about two dozen US areas. Two negative PCRs, clearance, or symptom resolution had been documented for recovered Cohort 3 donors.

The TCR originated in a woman aged 50 to 60 who had recovered from COVID-19. Sequenced material: PBMCs or T cells enriched from blood (not recorded which). The chain combines TRBV4-2 with TRBJ1-5; 9 bases agree with TRBD1. The CDR3 region has the DNA TGTGCCAGCAGCCAAGGGCGAAACAGGGGGCTCAATCAGCCCCAGCATTTT. Its translation: CASSQGRNRGLNQPQHF.